The entry below gives a single T cell receptor (beta chain) sequence along with its context. This sample was included in a study of blood T cell repertoires in COVID-19. Study information: Sites in the United States, Italy and Spain provided acute and convalescent COVID-19 samples.

Study processing details: Reference gene primer amplification yielded estimated nucleated cell counts. Assay: immunoSEQ multiplex PCR; the TCRdb copy retains only in-frame clones and omits some. V and J calls and clone size are copied from that table; D and trimming were computed from the DNA. The repertoire has under 300,000 clones, approximately 80% of them found once; the top ten carry under 5.5%. The sequence was collected from an elderly woman with active or convalescent COVID-19. Sequencing used peripheral blood.

The CDR3 nucleotides read TGTGCCAGCTCATTCGGCGGCAGACAAGAGACCCAGTACTTC. It specifies CASSFGGRQETQYF. The chain links TRBV18 to TRBJ2-5; D call uncertain. CDR3 size: 14 residues. Germline V gene lookup returns CDR1 KGHSH and CDR2 LQKENI. V lost 5 bases, J lost 2 bases, and 12 bases lay in between.